This note documents a single T cell receptor (beta chain) sequence. The antigen remains unidentified. V shed 5 bases and J 2 bases; nucleotides not matched to a gene: 7. Germline assignment: CDR1 MDHEN and CDR2 SYDVKM. There are 15 residues in the CDR3. TCRdb keeps only in-frame clones here, not all; method: immunoSEQ multiplex PCR. The data contain fewer than 70,000 clones, 86% of them seen just once; the ten biggest clones take up around 3.6%. The data are from a study of OX40 agonist ivuxolimab in advanced cancers. Study background: Clinicians treated patients with ivuxolimab, an agonistic anti-OX40 (CD134) antibody.

Whole-study results and caveats: The specificity for antigen of the expanded peripheral T cells was not determined. At 0.1 to 3.0 mg/kg and by week 6, clonal expansion occurred in CD4+ and CD8+ blood T cells.

The TCR comes from an adult with an advanced solid tumor such as melanoma, head and neck, liver or kidney cancer. V usage is TRBV28 and J usage is TRBJ1-2, with 8 nucleotides matching TRBD1. The starting material was CD4+ or CD8+ T cells sorted from blood, obtained in a trial of the OX40 agonist ivuxolimab. The CDR3 DNA sequence: TGTGCCAGCAGTACTCAAGGGACAGGAAACTATGGCTACACCTTC. Its translation is CASSTQGTGNYGYTF.